These T cell receptor beta chains were read from a single sample in a study of PD-1 blockade in classical Hodgkin lymphoma. Clones were sequenced by immunoSEQ multiplex PCR, and TCRdb holds only the in-frame ones, with some missing. The sample lists around 21,000 clones; roughly 90% were seen once. Material: CD8+ T cells from blood, obtained before the fourth cycle of nivolumab. These receptor sequences come from a human donor with classical Hodgkin lymphoma. CDR3s include the opening cysteine and the closing phenylalanine or tryptophan. The D gene is left open where the match is weak. Clone size is shown for a subset of rows, as once, few, many or a class of expanded clone.

TRBJ2-1	TRBV30	.	TRBD2	14	CAWSSGSGGPEQFF	TGTGCCTGGTCTAGCGGGAGTGGCGGTCCTGAGCAGTTCTTC
TRBJ2-3	TRBV11-3	.	TRBD1	15	CASSPGQGAGDTQYF	TGTGCCAGCAGCCCGGGACAGGGGGCGGGAGATACGCAGTATTTT
TRBJ2-5	TRBV7-9	.	TRBD2	17	CASSFPGLAGGGETQYF	TGTGCCAGCAGCTTCCCGGGCCTAGCGGGAGGGGGGGAGACCCAGTACTTC
TRBJ2-5	TRBV15	.	.	15	CATSRGLYREETQYF	TGTGCCACCAGCAGAGGTTTATACAGGGAAGAGACCCAGTACTTC
TRBJ2-1	TRBV5-6	.	TRBD2	18	CASSLDTLLAGGYNEQFF	TGTGCCAGCAGCCTCGACACCTTACTAGCGGGAGGGTACAATGAGCAGTTCTTC
TRBJ2-7	TRBV9	.	.	14	CASSVGTGRYEQYF	TGTGCCAGCAGCGTAGGCACAGGGAGGTACGAGCAGTACTTC
TRBJ2-1	TRBV5-5	.	TRBD1	15	CASSFGQDRNNEQFF	TGTGCCAGCAGCTTCGGACAGGATCGCAATAATGAGCAGTTCTTC
TRBJ2-1	TRBV7-9	.	.	16	CASSPLRGSSYNEQFF	TGTGCCAGCAGCCCCCTCAGGGGAAGCTCCTACAATGAGCAGTTCTTC
TRBJ1-2	TRBV19	.	.	14	CASFGQRRNYGYTF	TGTGCCAGCTTTGGACAGCGTCGTAACTATGGCTACACCTTC
TRBJ2-3	TRBV28	.	.	14	CASSSIPPADTQYF	TGTGCCAGCAGTTCCATCCCCCCCGCAGATACGCAGTATTTT
TRBJ1-2	TRBV27	.	TRBD1	15	CASSTNRGANYGYTF	TGTGCCAGCAGTACGAACAGGGGAGCTAACTATGGCTACACCTTC
TRBJ2-7	TRBV6-1	.	.	16	CASSETLGGVLTEQYF	TGTGCCAGCAGTGAAACCCTAGGGGGGGTCCTCACCGAGCAGTACTTC
TRBJ2-7	TRBV30	.	.	12	CAWDRSSYEQYF	TGTGCCTGGGACAGGAGCTCCTACGAGCAGTACTTC
TRBJ2-5	TRBV5-4	.	.	13	CASSLDGQETQYF	TGTGCCAGCAGCTTGGACGGTCAAGAGACCCAGTACTTC
TRBJ2-5	TRBV4-1	.	.	12	CASSQIGETQYF	TGCGCCAGCAGCCAAATAGGTGAGACCCAGTACTTC
TRBJ1-1	TRBV25-1	.	.	11	CASSLGPWDFF	TGTGCCAGCAGTTTGGGGCCGTGGGATTTCTTT
TRBJ2-7	TRBV25-1	.	.	12	CASSEGSYEQYF	TGTGCCAGCAGTGAAGGGTCCTACGAGCAGTACTTC
TRBJ2-1	TRBV6-4	.	TRBD2	16	CASSERTSGSFNEQFF	TGTGCCAGCAGTGAGCGCACTAGCGGGAGCTTCAATGAGCAGTTCTTC
TRBJ2-1	TRBV5-5	.	.	13	CASSFLRANEQFF	TGTGCCAGCAGCTTTCTGAGGGCCAATGAGCAGTTCTTC
TRBJ2-5	TRBV27	once	.	16	CASSPPAGPNQETQYF	TGTGCCAGCAGCCCCCCCGCGGGGCCCAACCAAGAGACCCAGTACTTC
TRBJ2-1	TRBV4-2	.	.	12	CASSHEGPKLFF	TGTGCCAGCAGCCATGAGGGCCCAAAGTTGTTCTTC
TRBJ2-7	TRBV28	.	.	13	CASSFASSYEQYF	TGTGCCAGCAGTTTCGCTAGCTCCTACGAGCAGTACTTC
TRBJ2-3	TRBV30	.	.	12	CAWRPNTDTQYF	TGTGCCTGGAGACCCAACACGGATACGCAGTATTTT
TRBJ2-1	TRBV9	once	TRBD2	15	CASSPVGPSGAEQFF	TGTGCCAGCAGCCCCGTAGGGCCTAGCGGAGCTGAGCAGTTCTTC
TRBJ1-1	TRBV18	.	.	15	CASCLDRPRNTEAFF	TGTGCCAGCTGCCTGGACAGACCGAGGAACACTGAAGCTTTCTTT